This is a list of T cell receptor beta chains from one sample in a study of T-cell memory formation after mild COVID-19. TCRdb called the 5' RACE reads again in MiXCR, with one record for every CDR3 protein. There are roughly 47,000 distinct CDR3 sequences in the sample; 7% to 8% occur only once, and approximately 1.4% lies in the top ten. The sequencing input was PBMCs or a T cell subset sorted from them (not recorded which). The receptors come from a man aged 18 to 30 who had mild COVID-19 (a few samples of this study predate the infection). Cell type and time point are not known. The CDR3 runs from the conserved cysteine through the conserved F or W. A D gene is named only where the DNA matches it firmly. Expanded clones are given a class, and other clones once, few, many or no size at all.

abundance | j_gene | v_gene | d_gene | CDR3aa | CDR3nt
medium-sized | TRBJ1-1 | TRBV5-1 | TRBD1 | CASSTGQGNTEAFF | TGCGCCAGCAGCACCGGACAGGGTAACACTGAAGCTTTCTTT
few | TRBJ2-5 | TRBV7-9 | NA | CASSLAPTGQETQYF | TGTGCCAGCAGCTTAGCCCCGACAGGACAAGAGACCCAGTACTTC
NA | TRBJ2-4 | TRBV20-1 | NA | CSARDLDIKNIQYF | TGCAGTGCTAGAGATCTTGATATCAAAAACATTCAGTACTTC
many | TRBJ2-3 | TRBV7-9 | TRBD1 | CASSIRQGTDTQYF | TGTGCCAGCAGCATCAGACAGGGGACAGATACGCAGTATTTT
few | TRBJ2-5 | TRBV7-2 | NA | CASSLDRPTETQYF | TGTGCCAGCAGCTTAGACAGGCCAACCGAGACCCAGTACTTC
few | TRBJ1-4 | TRBV6-5 | NA | CASSYPGSEKLFF | TGTGCCAGCAGTTACCCGGGAAGCGAAAAACTGTTTTTT
NA | TRBJ2-5 | TRBV4-3 | NA | CASSRLRWETQYF | TGCGCCAGCAGCAGGTTACGTTGGGAGACCCAGTACTTC
few | TRBJ2-3 | TRBV5-1 | NA | CASSLAALPSADTQYF | TGCGCCAGCAGCTTGGCTGCCCTGCCCTCGGCAGATACGCAGTATTTT
many | TRBJ2-5 | TRBV5-1 | NA | CASSTGTHQETQYF | TGCGCCAGCAGCACCGGGACACATCAAGAGACCCAGTACTTC
NA | TRBJ2-1 | TRBV7-8 | TRBD2 | CASSLLAGGGADEQFF | TGTGCCAGCAGCTTGCTGGCTGGCGGGGGGGCCGATGAGCAGTTCTTC
many | TRBJ2-2 | TRBV12-3/TRBV12-4 | NA | CASSYHKQGTGELFF | TGTGCCAGCAGTTACCACAAACAGGGAACCGGGGAGCTGTTTTTT
many | TRBJ1-6 | TRBV25-1 | NA | CASSESVTLHF | TGTGCCAGCAGTGAATCCGTCACCCTCCACTTT
many | TRBJ2-2 | TRBV7-9 | TRBD1 | CASSFWTGGNWDTGELFF | TGTGCCAGCAGCTTCTGGACAGGGGGCAACTGGGACACCGGGGAGCTGTTTTTT
many | TRBJ2-1 | TRBV7-9 | TRBD1 | CASTGTGRNEQFF | TGTGCCAGCACAGGGACAGGGCGCAATGAGCAGTTCTTC
NA | TRBJ2-1 | TRBV9 | NA | CASSVGVGYEQFF | TGTGCCAGCAGCGTAGGGGTTGGTTATGAGCAGTTCTTC
few | TRBJ1-1 | TRBV10-3 | NA | CAMKEGLMRTEAFF | TGTGCCATGAAGGAGGGGCTCATGAGAACTGAAGCTTTCTTT
few | TRBJ2-7 | TRBV6-5 | NA | CASSYPGAYEQYF | TGTGCCAGCAGTTATCCAGGGGCCTACGAGCAGTACTTC
NA | TRBJ1-2 | TRBV5-5 | NA | CASNRITNRESGYTF | TGTGCCAGCAACCGAATTACAAACCGCGAATCGGGCTACACCTTC
NA | TRBJ1-2 | TRBV4-2 | TRBD1 | CASSHGQGLYGYTF | TGTGCCAGCAGCCACGGACAGGGACTCTATGGCTACACCTTC
many | TRBJ2-1 | TRBV20-1 | TRBD1 | CSATTGTGGSNEQFF | TGCAGTGCTACAACCGGGACAGGGGGTTCCAATGAGCAGTTCTTC
NA | TRBJ2-2 | TRBV2 | TRBD2 | CASSEVIAGYTGELFF | TGTGCCAGCAGTGAAGTGATAGCGGGGTACACCGGGGAGCTGTTTTTT
many | TRBJ2-1 | TRBV28 | TRBD1 | CASMRSGGHEQFF | TGTGCCAGCATGAGGTCAGGGGGCCATGAGCAGTTCTTC
many | TRBJ2-1 | TRBV9 | NA | CASSTQGSGYNEQFF | TGTGCCAGCAGCACCCAAGGGTCAGGCTACAATGAGCAGTTCTTC
NA | TRBJ1-3 | TRBV9 | NA | CASSEGPWSGNTIYF | TGTGCCAGCAGCGAGGGTCCGTGGTCTGGAAACACCATATATTTT
NA | TRBJ2-2 | TRBV29-1 | TRBD1 | CSAIRDRNTGELFF | TGCAGCGCCATAAGGGACAGGAACACCGGGGAGCTGTTTTTT
few | TRBJ2-7 | TRBV19 | NA | CASSITAAGTYEQYF | TGTGCCAGTAGTATTACGGCGGCGGGAACCTACGAGCAGTACTTC
many | TRBJ2-5 | TRBV20-1 | TRBD2 | CSAATSGGSETQYF | TGCAGTGCCGCGACTAGCGGGGGGTCAGAGACCCAGTACTTC
NA | TRBJ2-1 | TRBV3-1 | NA | CASSQVSEQFF | TGTGCCAGCAGCCAAGTGTCTGAGCAGTTCTTC
NA | TRBJ2-1 | TRBV11-3 | TRBD1 | CASSQGDQLSQFF | TGTGCCAGCTCACAGGGGGACCAGTTATCGCAGTTCTTC
NA | TRBJ1-1 | TRBV12-3/TRBV12-4 | NA | CASSSFTENTEAFF | TGTGCCAGCAGTTCATTCACCGAGAACACTGAAGCTTTCTTT
few | TRBJ1-6 | TRBV5-1 | NA | CASSPDSSYNSPLHF | TGCGCCAGCAGCCCGGACAGCTCCTATAATTCACCCCTCCACTTT
NA | TRBJ1-2 | TRBV12-3/TRBV12-4 | NA | CASSLGEARAYTF | TGTGCCAGCAGTTTAGGAGAGGCCAGAGCCTACACCTTC
few | TRBJ1-5 | TRBV20-1 | NA | CSARGREYQPQHF | TGCAGTGCTAGAGGCAGGGAATATCAGCCCCAGCATTTT
few | TRBJ1-2 | TRBV5-1 | NA | CASQPGDPNYGYTF | TGCGCCAGCCAACCGGGAGATCCCAACTATGGCTACACCTTC
NA | TRBJ2-5 | TRBV7-9 | TRBD2 | CASRQTSGWQQTQYF | TGTGCCAGCAGACAAACTAGCGGGTGGCAACAGACCCAGTACTTC
many | TRBJ2-3 | TRBV6-5 | NA | CASSADDVGRGTDTQYF | TGTGCCAGCAGTGCAGACGACGTGGGACGTGGCACAGATACGCAGTATTTT
many | TRBJ1-1 | TRBV28 | NA | CASSFGQGRSEAFF | TGTGCCAGCAGTTTCGGGCAGGGGAGGTCTGAAGCTTTCTTT
NA | TRBJ1-1 | TRBV11-2 | NA | CASTLGQGGNTEAFF | TGTGCCAGCACCCTAGGCCAGGGAGGGAACACTGAAGCTTTCTTT
few | TRBJ1-2 | TRBV2 | NA | CASSAGTDNYGYTF | TGTGCCAGCAGCGCCGGGACGGATAACTATGGCTACACCTTC
medium-sized | TRBJ2-1 | TRBV24-1 | NA | CATAPAGSYNEQFF | TGTGCCACCGCCCCCGCCGGCTCCTACAATGAGCAGTTCTTC
NA | TRBJ2-1 | TRBV7-2 | TRBD2 | CASSLNSGGGYNEQFF | TGTGCCAGCAGCTTAAATTCCGGCGGGGGTTACAATGAGCAGTTCTTC
NA | TRBJ2-1 | TRBV15 | TRBD1 | CATSRAGGNEQFF | TGTGCCACCAGCAGAGCAGGGGGTAATGAGCAGTTCTTC
many | TRBJ1-6 | TRBV20-1 | NA | CSATGADSPLHF | TGCAGTGCTACTGGGGCGGATTCACCCCTCCACTTT
few | TRBJ2-7 | TRBV6-2/TRBV6-3 | NA | CASSYSLTTSDYEQYF | TGTGCCAGCAGTTACTCTTTGACCACGAGTGACTACGAGCAGTACTTC
few | TRBJ1-2 | TRBV7-9 | TRBD1 | CASDRDSNYGYTF | TGTGCCAGCGACCGGGACAGTAACTATGGCTACACCTTC
few | TRBJ2-2 | TRBV5-1 | NA | CASSLARLGTGELFF | TGCGCCAGCAGCTTGGCCAGGCTAGGTACCGGGGAGCTGTTTTTT
many | TRBJ1-6 | TRBV6-5 | NA | CASSTGGSPLHF | TGTGCCAGCAGTACGGGGGGCTCACCCCTCCACTTT
many | TRBJ2-5 | TRBV5-1 | NA | CASSLSTVQETQYF | TGCGCCAGCAGCTTATCGACAGTTCAAGAGACCCAGTACTTC
NA | TRBJ1-2 | TRBV2 | NA | CASSSRPANYGYTF | TGTGCCAGCAGTTCCCGACCAGCTAACTATGGCTACACCTTC
NA | TRBJ1-4 | TRBV5-5 | TRBD1 | CASSAAGGRDEKLFF | TGTGCCAGCAGCGCGGCAGGGGGGCGCGATGAAAAACTGTTTTTT
few | TRBJ1-5 | TRBV7-2 | NA | CASSFFGQPQHF | TGTGCCAGCAGCTTCTTCGGACAGCCCCAGCATTTT
NA | TRBJ2-1 | TRBV7-8 | TRBD2 | CASSSSGGVSNEQFF | TGTGCCAGCAGCTCAAGCGGGGGGGTTAGCAATGAGCAGTTCTTC
many | TRBJ2-5 | TRBV9 | NA | CASSVEGDAEEETQYF | TGTGCCAGCAGCGTAGAGGGGGACGCGGAGGAGGAGACCCAGTACTTC
many | TRBJ1-1 | TRBV20-1 | TRBD1 | CSARRPGGSEAFF | TGCAGTGCTAGACGCCCAGGGGGCTCTGAAGCTTTCTTT